This entry features one TCR beta chain sequence. Antigen unknown. V lost 3 bases and J 3 bases, leaving 6 bases between the germline ends. In germline, CDR1 is WSHSY, CDR2 SAAADI. The CDR3 covers 12 residues. Investigators divided CD4+ cells into CD45RA+ naive and CD45RA-negative memory subsets. The sample is drawn from a study of shared clonotypes between healthy human individuals. Study outcomes and limitations: Clonotypes that were shared across a handful of donors made up approximately 5% of naive CD4 clonotypes.

Only in-frame clones appear in the TCRdb table, and some are missing; sequencing was by immunoSEQ multiplex PCR. Altogether 2 million or so clones are present, 90% to 95% being singletons, with the ten largest covering 0.1% to 0.15%. The receptor was derived from a man younger than 35 in good health. Source material: naive CD4+ T cells sorted from blood. The subset denotes: CD45RA+ positively selected. The chain recombines TRBV10-2 with TRBJ2-7, with no clear D. CDR3 in amino acids: CASSDYFYEQYF. CDR3 nucleotides: TGCGCCAGCAGTGACTACTTCTACGAGCAGTACTTC.